This T cell receptor beta chain was captured in a study of blood T cell repertoires in COVID-19. J gave up 1 base and V 6 bases, and 4 bases lay outside the gene matches. Germline V gene sequence: CDR1 LNHDA, CDR2 SQIVND (reference sequence). The CDR3 has 14 amino acids. As originally analysed: Reference gene primer amplification gave nucleated cell count estimates. Generated by immunoSEQ multiplex PCR, the TCRdb table keeps only in-frame clones and is missing some. The DNA was the basis for D and trimming; V, J and clone size are from that table. The table records about 81,000 clones, more than 75% of them present only once.

This TCR was recovered from a human donor in a cohort sampled during active COVID-19. The sample was peripheral blood. The chain links TRBV19 to TRBJ1-2; 8 positions match TRBD1. The CDR3 protein is CASSPTGDNYGYTF. DNA for the CDR3: TGTGCCAGTAGCCCGACAGGGGATAACTATGGCTACACCTTC.